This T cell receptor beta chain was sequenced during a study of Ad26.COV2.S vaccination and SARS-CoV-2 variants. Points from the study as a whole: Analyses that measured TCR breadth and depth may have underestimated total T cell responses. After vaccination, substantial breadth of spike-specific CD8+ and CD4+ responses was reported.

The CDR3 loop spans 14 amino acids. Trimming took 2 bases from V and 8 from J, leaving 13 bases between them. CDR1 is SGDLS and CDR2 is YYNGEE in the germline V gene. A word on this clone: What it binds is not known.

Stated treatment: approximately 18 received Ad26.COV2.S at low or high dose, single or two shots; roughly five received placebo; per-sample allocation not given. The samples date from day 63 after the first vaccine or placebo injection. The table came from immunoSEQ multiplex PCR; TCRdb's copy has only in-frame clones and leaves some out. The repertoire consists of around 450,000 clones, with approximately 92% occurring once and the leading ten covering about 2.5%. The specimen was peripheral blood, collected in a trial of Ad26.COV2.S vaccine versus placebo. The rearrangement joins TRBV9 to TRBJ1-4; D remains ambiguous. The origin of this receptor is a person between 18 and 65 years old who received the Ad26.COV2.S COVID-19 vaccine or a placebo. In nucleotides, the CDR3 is TGTGCCAGCAGCGTTGGTCTCCGGGAAGAAAAACTGTTTTTT. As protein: CASSVGLREEKLFF.